This T cell receptor (beta chain) is from a study of read filtering for tumor transcriptome and immune sequencing. Whole-study context: Whole-transcriptome libraries were prepared after DNase treatment.

Sampling of bone marrow took place during active disease in every patient. Comment on this clonotype: One base separates it from a far larger clone, so it is likely a read error.

The library was built from about 0.4 ug RNA with molecular barcoded adaptors for alpha/delta and beta/gamma chains. Each CDR3 protein gets one entry after TCRdb re-called the reads with MiXCR. The sample carries over 50,000 distinct CDR3 sequences, roughly 19% recorded once. The sequence was collected from a donor at least 40 years old with multiple myeloma. Sequenced material: a population of CD138-negative cells sorted from bone marrow.

The CDR3: CASSFGGGWKEQFF. The CDR3 nucleotides read TGTGCCAGCAGTTTCGGGGGAGGGTGGAAGGAGCAGTTCTTC. This chain links TRBV12-3 or TRBV12-4 with TRBJ2-1; TRBD2 matches at 7 bases. The CDR3 has 14 residues. Trimming took 3 bases from V and 10 from J; bases not matched to a gene: 9.